Presented here are 16 T cell receptor beta chains from one specimen sequenced in a study of T cells after posttransplantation cyclophosphamide. TCRdb's copy holds only in-frame clones and misses some; the assay was immunoSEQ multiplex PCR. Listed for the sample are about 40,000 clones, none seen a single time. Sequencing was performed on PBMCs. The receptor source for this set is a man aged 30 to 39 in good health and a related stem cell transplant donor.

The V and J genes are TRBV9 and TRBJ2-7, with D unclear. Germline V gene lookup returns CDR1 SGDLS and CDR2 YYNGEE. The V end was cut by 0 bases, the J end by 0 bases, with 10 bases between. This CDR3 is 15 amino acids long. The CDR3 DNA follows: TGTGCCAGCAGCGTAGGCCCTGGGCACTCCTACGAGCAGTACTTC. Translated: CASSVGPGHSYEQYF. The full variable domain, its missing parts supplied by reference TRBV9 and TRBJ2-7, is DSGVTQTPKHLITATGQRVTLRCSPRSGDLSVYWYQQSLDQGLQFLIQYYNGEERAKGNILERFSAQQFPDLHSELNLSSLELGDSALYFCASSVGPGHSYEQYFGPGTRLTVT.

This clone was counted at least ten times. V gene TRBV5-1 combines with J gene TRBJ1-6, with D unresolved. V lost 2 bases, J lost 8 bases, and 17 bases lay in between. Germline-derived CDR1 and CDR2 are SGHRS and YFSETQ. CDR3 length: 16 amino acids. This CDR3 is CASSFASGQVYSPLHF. CDR3 in DNA: TGCGCCAGCAGCTTTGCCTCTGGCCAGGTTTATTCACCCCTCCACTTT.

This clone was detected many times. CDR3 nucleotide sequence: TGTGCCAGCAGCCAAGATAAGGGGCGGGGGTCTTCCTACGAGCAGTACTTC. It specifies CASSQDKGRGSSYEQYF. The chain carries TRBV4-2 and TRBJ2-7; 7 bases are shared with TRBD2. From germline, CDR1 is LGHNA and CDR2 YNFKEQ. The CDR3 consists of 17 residues. Trimming cost V 0 bases and J 1 base; bases outside gene matches: 9.

The chain carries TRBV6-2 or TRBV6-3 and TRBJ2-5; 8 bases are a match to TRBD1. CDR3 length: 15 amino acids. Germline CDR1 reads MNHEY; CDR2 reads SVGEGT. V gave up 7 bases and J gave up 7 bases; unmatched junction bases: 14. CDR3 residues: CASKKDRVYAGTQYF. The CDR3 DNA reads as TGTGCCAGCAAAAAGGACAGGGTGTATGCGGGGACCCAGTACTTC.

The sample holds many counts of this clone. V gene TRBV10-3 combines with J gene TRBJ2-7; TRBD1 matches at 8 bases. The CDR3 contains 15 residues. J gave up 3 bases and V 6 bases, and 10 bases lay outside the gene matches. CDR1 ENHRY and CDR2 SYGVKD come from the germline V gene. CDR3 in DNA: TGTGCCATCAGCCAGGGACAGGACAACATCTACGAGCAGTACTTC. This translates into CAISQGQDNIYEQYF.

This clone was observed many times. The chain has TRBV19 and TRBJ1-4; no reliable D call. The length of the CDR3 is 14 residues. The germline V gene has CDR1 LNHDA and CDR2 SQIVND (reference sequence). The V end lost 8 bases, the J end lost 0 bases, and 10 bases lay between the germline ends. CDR3 protein: CASRGASTNEKLFF. The CDR3 DNA is TGTGCCAGTCGCGGAGCCTCAACTAATGAAAAACTGTTTTTT. Full variable domain (outside the CDR3, taken from reference TRBV19 and TRBJ1-4): DGGITQSPKYLFRKEGQNVTLSCEQNLNHDAMYWYRQDPGQGLRLIYYSQIVNDFQKGDIAEGYSVSREKKESFPLTVTSAQKNPTAFYLCASRGASTNEKLFFGSGTQLSVL.

The table lists this clone with many counts. The V call is TRBV23-1, the J call TRBJ2-7; 8 nucleotides line up with TRBD1. TRBV23-1 is reported as an ORF; its role is uncertain. The V gene end was trimmed by 4 bases and the J gene end by 4 bases; junction bases not matched to a gene: 9. This CDR3 contains 15 residues. CDR3 loop: CASSPTDRVRYEQYF. DNA for the CDR3: TGCGCCAGCAGTCCAACGGACAGGGTAAGATACGAGCAGTACTTC.

This clone occurred many times. The chain uses TRBV10-3 and TRBJ1-5; tentative D call: TRBD1 (5 bases). Trimming removed 3 bases from V and 6 bases from J, with 12 bases in between. CDR3 length equals 14 residues. Per the germline V gene, CDR1 is ENHRY and CDR2 is SYGVKD. The CDR3 loop is CAISESQGGQPQHF. The CDR3 region has the DNA TGTGCCATCAGTGAAAGTCAGGGCGGTCAGCCCCAGCATTTT.

In its sample, this clone was seen many times. The rearrangement uses TRBV6-1 and TRBJ2-3; D possibly corresponds to TRBD1 (6 bases). The germline V gene has CDR1 MNHNS and CDR2 SASEGT. The CDR3 extends over 13 amino acids. Trimming cost V 3 bases and J 9 bases, with 13 bases left between them. The CDR3 region is CASSEYTQGTQYF. For the CDR3, the DNA is TGTGCCAGCAGTGAGTACACTCAGGGGACGCAGTATTTT.

This clone was counted at least ten times. This rearrangement joins TRBV4-2 to TRBJ1-3, with D unresolved. CDR1 is LGHNA, CDR2 YNFKEQ, per germline. The CDR3 spans 14 residues. The ends were cut back, 1 base at V and 10 bases at J, with 14 bases in the middle. The CDR3 loop reads CASSQVAEKGTIYF. In DNA, the CDR3 is TGTGCCAGCAGCCAAGTAGCGGAAAAAGGGACCATATATTTT.

This clone was detected ten times or more. The chain recombines TRBV25-1 with TRBJ1-6; 9 nucleotides match TRBD1. The germline V gene encodes CDR1 MGHDK and CDR2 SYGVNS. The CDR3 runs to 13 residues. V trimming: 6 bases; J trimming: 7 bases; junction bases outside the gene matches: 1. The CDR3 DNA follows: TGTGCCAGCAGGGGACAGGGAAATTCACCCCTCCACTTT. This codes for CASRGQGNSPLHF.

This clone was recorded many times. This rearrangement joins TRBV18 to TRBJ2-1; perhaps TRBD2 as D (6 bases). Germline V CDR1 and CDR2: KGHSH, LQKENI. V lost 6 bases to trimming and J lost 0 bases, with 15 bases between them. This CDR3 comprises 16 residues. CDR3 protein: CASSPGDESSYNEQFF. The CDR3 region has the DNA TGTGCCAGCTCCCCGGGGGACGAGAGCTCCTACAATGAGCAGTTCTTC.

The sample holds a few counts of this clone. The rearrangement links TRBV29-1 to TRBJ2-3; possible D gene TRBD1, 5 bases. Trimming stripped 7 bases from V and 5 bases from J, with 19 bases between. Germline V gene data show CDR1 as SQVTM and CDR2 as ANQGSEA. The CDR3 is 14 amino acids. CDR3 bases: TGCAGCGCGACCCGGGCAGGGCAACTAGATACGCAGTATTTT. It yields the protein CSATRAGQLDTQYF.

This clone appeared many times. CDR3 amino acids: CAIRGQPSYEQYF. CDR3 nucleotides: TGTGCCATCAGGGGACAGCCCTCCTACGAGCAGTACTTC. This chain links TRBV6-2 or TRBV6-3 with TRBJ2-7, with 7 bases matching TRBD1. The CDR3 is 13 amino acids. Germline lookup yields CDR1 MNHEY and CDR2 SVGEGT. With V trimmed by 10 bases and J by 0 bases, 6 bases remained unmatched.

The chain uses TRBV25-1 and TRBJ1-5; 10 bases match TRBD1. The V gene end was trimmed by 3 bases and the J gene end by 1 base; junction bases not matched to a gene: 12. Germline-derived CDR1 and CDR2 are MGHDK and SYGVNS. There are 19 residues in the CDR3. CDR3 DNA: TGTGCCAGCAGTGACACCGGGACAGGGGATGTCGGAAGCAATCAGCCCCAGCATTTT. Its protein is CASSDTGTGDVGSNQPQHF.

This clone was detected ten times or more. V usage is TRBV5-1 and J usage is TRBJ2-7; D might be TRBD2 (6 bases). The V and J ends lost 2 bases and 6 bases respectively, with 15 bases between them. Germline lookup yields CDR1 SGHRS and CDR2 YFSETQ. The CDR3 has 14 amino acids. The CDR3 bases are TGCGCCAGCAGCTTACCGGGGGTTCGAGGCGAGCAGTACTTC. As protein: CASSLPGVRGEQYF.